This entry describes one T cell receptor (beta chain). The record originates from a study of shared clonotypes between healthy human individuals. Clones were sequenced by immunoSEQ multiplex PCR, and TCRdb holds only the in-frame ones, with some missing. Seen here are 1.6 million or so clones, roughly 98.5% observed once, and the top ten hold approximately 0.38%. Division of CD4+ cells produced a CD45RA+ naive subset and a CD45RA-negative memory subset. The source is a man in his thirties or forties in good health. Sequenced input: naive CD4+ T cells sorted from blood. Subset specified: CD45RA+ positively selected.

CDR3 loop: CASSPRRYETQYF. CDR3 sequence (DNA): TGTGCCAGCAGCCCCCGCCGATATGAGACCCAGTACTTC. The V gene is TRBV11-2, the J gene TRBJ2-5; the D is unclear. In germline, CDR1 is SGHAT, CDR2 FQNNGV. With 5 bases removed from V and 5 bases from J, the gap between germline ends came to 12 bases. CDR3 length equals 13 residues. The whole variable domain, remainder taken from reference TRBV11-2 and TRBJ2-5, is EAGVAQSPRYKIIEKRQSVAFWCNPISGHATLYWYQQILGQGPKLLIQFQNNGVVDDSQLPKDRFSAERLKGVDSTLKIQPAKLEDSAVYLCASSPRRYETQYFGPGTRLLVL.